Given below is one TCR beta chain in context. As yet, its antigen is unknown. The sample originates from a study of T cell repertoires in ileal Crohn's disease. For the study at large: Operated complications were stricturing disease (about 60%) and penetrating disease (approximately 39%).

Germline V gene lookup returns CDR1 GTSNPN and CDR2 SVGIG (reference sequence). The length of the CDR3 is 14 residues. Trimming took 0 bases from V and 5 from J; bases not matched to a gene: 4. General study findings and limits: Active smokers at surgery had more clonal expansions than non-smokers.

Per sample, about 500 nanograms of biopsy DNA were TCRB immunosequenced. The assay was immunoSEQ multiplex PCR, and TCRdb's table has in-frame clones only and misses some. The repertoire includes 15,000 to 20,000 clones, approximately 94% of them detected once, and more than 3% sits in the top ten. Material for sequencing was ileal tissue. The receptor was derived from an adult with Crohn's disease. The V gene is TRBV30, the J gene TRBJ1-2; 9 bases map to TRBD1. CDR3 nucleotides: TGTGCCTGGAGTGTTCCGGGACAGGGTTATGGCTACACCTTC. This encodes CAWSVPGQGYGYTF.